This entry features one T cell receptor (beta chain) sequence. The CDR3 runs to 12 residues. J lost 12 bases, V lost 5 bases, and 4 bases had no gene match. Germline CDR1 is GTSNPN and CDR2 is SVGIG (reference sequence). Template switching added a universal primer site; cDNA carried unique molecular identifiers. TCRdb reanalysed the 5' RACE reads using MiXCR and keeps one entry per CDR3 protein. The sample has 650,000 to 750,000 distinct CDR3 sequences; less than 25% are singletons. The entry originates in a study of identical twins. These same records also appear under a second study, on T cells expressing NK-cell markers. From that second work: From sorted CD3+CD56+NKG2C+, CD3+CD56+NKG2C- and CD3+CD56-NKG2C+ T cells came the TCR beta repertoires. Eight donors were sequenced, of whom seven were HCMV-seropositive, while the remaining one was HCMV-seronegative.

The receptor's source is a woman between 18 and 30 years old in good health. This chain joins TRBV30 and TRBJ2-1; TRBD2 matches at 13 bases. Sequenced material: PBMCs. This CDR3 reads CAWGTSGIRQFF. CDR3 sequence (DNA): TGTGCCTGGGGGACTAGCGGGATCAGGCAGTTCTTC.